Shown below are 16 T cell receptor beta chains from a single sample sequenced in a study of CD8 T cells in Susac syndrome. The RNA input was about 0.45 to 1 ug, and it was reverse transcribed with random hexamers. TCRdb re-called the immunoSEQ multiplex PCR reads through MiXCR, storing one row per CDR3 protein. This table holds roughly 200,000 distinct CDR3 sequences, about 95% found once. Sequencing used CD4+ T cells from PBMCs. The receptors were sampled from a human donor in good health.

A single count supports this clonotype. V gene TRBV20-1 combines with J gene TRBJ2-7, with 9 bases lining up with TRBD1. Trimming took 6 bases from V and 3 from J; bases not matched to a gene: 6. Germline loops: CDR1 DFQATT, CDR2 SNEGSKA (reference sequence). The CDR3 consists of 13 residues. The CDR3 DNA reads TGCAGTGCCGCACAGGGGGCTGGCTACGAGCAGTACTTC. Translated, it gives CSAAQGAGYEQYF.

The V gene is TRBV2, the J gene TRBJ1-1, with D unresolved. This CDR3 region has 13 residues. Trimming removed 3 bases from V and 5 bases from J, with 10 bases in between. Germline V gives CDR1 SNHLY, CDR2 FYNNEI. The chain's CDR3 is CASSEGFLTEAFF. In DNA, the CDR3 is TGTGCCAGCAGTGAGGGGTTTCTAACTGAAGCTTTCTTT.

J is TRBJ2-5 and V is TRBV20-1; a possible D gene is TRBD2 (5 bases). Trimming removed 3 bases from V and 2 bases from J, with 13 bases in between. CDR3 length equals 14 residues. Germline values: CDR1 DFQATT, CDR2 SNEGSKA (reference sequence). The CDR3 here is CSASDGSGQETQYF. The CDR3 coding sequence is TGCAGTGCTAGCGATGGGAGTGGGCAAGAGACCCAGTACTTC.

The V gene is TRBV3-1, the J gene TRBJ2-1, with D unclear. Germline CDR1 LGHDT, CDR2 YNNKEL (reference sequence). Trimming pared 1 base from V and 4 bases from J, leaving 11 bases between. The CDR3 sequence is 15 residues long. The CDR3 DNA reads TGTGCCAGCAGCCAAGTTGATAGAGGATACAATGAGCAGTTCTTC. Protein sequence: CASSQVDRGYNEQFF.

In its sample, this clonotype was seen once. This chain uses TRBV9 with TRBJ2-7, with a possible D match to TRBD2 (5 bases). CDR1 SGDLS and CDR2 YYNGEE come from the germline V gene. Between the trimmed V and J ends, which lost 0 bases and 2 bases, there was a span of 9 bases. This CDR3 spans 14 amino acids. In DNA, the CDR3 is TGTGCCAGCAGCGTAGCGGCTAGCCCCTACGAGCAGTACTTC. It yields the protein CASSVAASPYEQYF. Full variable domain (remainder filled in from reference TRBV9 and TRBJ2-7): DSGVTQTPKHLITATGQRVTLRCSPRSGDLSVYWYQQSLDQGLQFLIQYYNGEERAKGNILERFSAQQFPDLHSELNLSSLELGDSALYFCASSVAASPYEQYFGPGTRLTVT.

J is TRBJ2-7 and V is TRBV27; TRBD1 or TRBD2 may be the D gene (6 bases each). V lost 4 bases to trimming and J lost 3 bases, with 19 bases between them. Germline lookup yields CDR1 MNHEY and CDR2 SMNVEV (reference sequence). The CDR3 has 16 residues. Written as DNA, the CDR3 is TGTGCCAGCAGTTCGTGGGGGGCGGATAACCTCTACGAGCAGTACTTC. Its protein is CASSSWGADNLYEQYF.

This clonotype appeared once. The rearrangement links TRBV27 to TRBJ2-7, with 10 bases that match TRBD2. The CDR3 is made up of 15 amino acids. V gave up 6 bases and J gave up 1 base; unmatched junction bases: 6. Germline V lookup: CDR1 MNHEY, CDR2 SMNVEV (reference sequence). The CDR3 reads CASRPGTSASYEQYV. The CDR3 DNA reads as TGTGCCAGCAGACCTGGGACTAGCGCTTCCTACGAGCAGTACGTC.

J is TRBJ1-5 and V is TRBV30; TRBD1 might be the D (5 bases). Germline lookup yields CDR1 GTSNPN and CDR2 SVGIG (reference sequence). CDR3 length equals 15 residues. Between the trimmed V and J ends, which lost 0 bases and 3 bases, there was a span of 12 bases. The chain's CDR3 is CAWSVRGRYNQPQHF. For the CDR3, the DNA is TGTGCCTGGAGTGTACGGGGGAGATACAATCAGCCCCAGCATTTT. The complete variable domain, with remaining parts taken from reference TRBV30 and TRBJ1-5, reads SQTIHQWPATLVQPVGSPLSLECTVEGTSNPNLYWYRQAAGRGLQLLFYSVGIGQISSEVPQNLSASRPQDRQFILSSKKLLLSDSGFYLCAWSVRGRYNQPQHFGDGTRLSIL.

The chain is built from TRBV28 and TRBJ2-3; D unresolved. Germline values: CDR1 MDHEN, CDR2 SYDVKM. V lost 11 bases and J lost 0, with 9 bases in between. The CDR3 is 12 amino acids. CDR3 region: CAGSSSTDTQYF. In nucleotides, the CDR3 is TGTGCCGGTAGTAGCAGCACAGATACGCAGTATTTT.

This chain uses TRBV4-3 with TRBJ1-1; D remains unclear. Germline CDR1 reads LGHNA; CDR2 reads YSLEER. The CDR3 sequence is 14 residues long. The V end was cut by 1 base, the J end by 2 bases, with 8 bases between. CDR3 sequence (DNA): TGCGCCAGCAGCCAAGGTTTAGGAAACACTGAAGCTTTCTTT. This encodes CASSQGLGNTEAFF.

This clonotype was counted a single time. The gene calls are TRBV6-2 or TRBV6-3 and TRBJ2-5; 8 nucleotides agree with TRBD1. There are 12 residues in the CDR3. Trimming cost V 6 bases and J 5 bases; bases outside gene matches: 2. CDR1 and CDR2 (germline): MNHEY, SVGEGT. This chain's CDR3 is CASRTGVETQYF. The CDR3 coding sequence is TGTGCCAGCAGGACAGGGGTTGAGACCCAGTACTTC.

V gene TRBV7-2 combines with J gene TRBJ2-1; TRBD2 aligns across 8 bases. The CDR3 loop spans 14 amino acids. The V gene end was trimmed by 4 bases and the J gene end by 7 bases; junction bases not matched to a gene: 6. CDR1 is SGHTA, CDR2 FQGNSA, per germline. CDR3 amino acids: CASSSIAGLNEQFF. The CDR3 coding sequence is TGTGCCAGCAGCTCGATAGCGGGACTAAATGAGCAGTTCTTC. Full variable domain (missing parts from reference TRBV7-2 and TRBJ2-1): GAGVSQSPSNKVTEKGKDVELRCDPISGHTALYWYRQSLGQGLEFLIYFQGNSAPDKSGLPSDRFSAERTGGSVSTLTIQRTQQEDSAVYLCASSSIAGLNEQFFGPGTRLTVL.

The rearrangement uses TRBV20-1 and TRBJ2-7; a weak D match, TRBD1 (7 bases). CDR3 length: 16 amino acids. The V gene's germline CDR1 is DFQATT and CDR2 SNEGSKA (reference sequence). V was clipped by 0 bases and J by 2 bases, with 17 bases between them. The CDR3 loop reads CSARDLRAGGPYEQYF. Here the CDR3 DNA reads TGCAGTGCTAGAGATCTAAGAGCAGGGGGGCCCTACGAGCAGTACTTC.

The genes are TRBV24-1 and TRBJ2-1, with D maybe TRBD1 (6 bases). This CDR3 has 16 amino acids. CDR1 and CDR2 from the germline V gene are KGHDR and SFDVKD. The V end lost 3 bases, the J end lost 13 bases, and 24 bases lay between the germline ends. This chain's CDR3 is CATSDLGSREWGHQFF. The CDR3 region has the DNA TGTGCCACCAGTGATCTAGGGTCGAGGGAGTGGGGGCATCAGTTCTTC.

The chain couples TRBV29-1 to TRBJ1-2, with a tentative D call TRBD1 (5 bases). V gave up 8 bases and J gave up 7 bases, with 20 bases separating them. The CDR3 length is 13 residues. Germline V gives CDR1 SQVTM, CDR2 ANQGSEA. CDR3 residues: CSTSGAALGGYTF. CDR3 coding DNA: TGCAGCACTTCCGGGGCGGCCTTGGGTGGCTACACCTTC.

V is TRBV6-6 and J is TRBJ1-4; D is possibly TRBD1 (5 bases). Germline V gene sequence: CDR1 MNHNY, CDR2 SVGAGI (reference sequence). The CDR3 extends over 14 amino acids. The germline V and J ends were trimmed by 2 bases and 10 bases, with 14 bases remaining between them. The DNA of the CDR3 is TGTGCCAGCAGTTACGGCTACCGGGACGGAAAACTGTTTTTT. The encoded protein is CASSYGYRDGKLFF.